The 19 T cell receptor beta chains reported below all come from one sample, sequenced in a study of response to subunit inactivated influenza vaccine. TCRdb used MiXCR to reprocess the RT-PCR reads, holding one entry per CDR3 protein. Here the sample spans 490,000 or so distinct CDR3 sequences, less than 10% being singletons. The material sequenced was PBMCs from blood, taken roughly 24 months after vaccination. The receptors originated from a man aged 45 to 70 who received an inactivated influenza vaccine.

This clonotype was counted many times. V is TRBV10-3 and J is TRBJ2-1; D perhaps matches TRBD2 (7 bases). The germline V gene has CDR1 ENHRY and CDR2 SYGVKD. This CDR3 region has 14 residues. V dropped 4 bases and J dropped 8 bases, with 15 bases sitting between them. CDR3 protein: CAISGGGHGDEQFF. The CDR3 bases are TGTGCCATCAGTGGGGGGGGGCACGGAGATGAGCAGTTCTTC.

This rearrangement joins TRBV6-1 to TRBJ2-2; tentatively, D is TRBD2 (7 bases). Germline loops: CDR1 MNHNS, CDR2 SASEGT. This CDR3 contains 15 residues. V was cut by 7 bases and J by 4 bases, with 16 bases left in between. CDR3 coding DNA: TGTGCCAGCAACCCGGGGGGAGGGGGCACCGGGGAGCTGTTTTTT. It encodes CASNPGGGGTGELFF.

This clonotype was detected many times. The chain employs TRBV4-3 and TRBJ2-3; D remains unclear. The CDR3 runs to 15 residues. Trimming shortened V by 0 bases and J by 5 bases, and 12 bases separated the two germline ends. Germline V CDR1 and CDR2: LGHNA, YSLEER. This CDR3 is CASSQEALGRDTQYF. The CDR3 DNA reads as TGCGCCAGCAGCCAAGAGGCTCTTGGACGAGATACGCAGTATTTT.

Many counts were recorded for this clonotype. The genes are TRBV29-1 and TRBJ1-1; D ambiguous. The V gene's germline CDR1 is SQVTM and CDR2 ANQGSEA. The CDR3 is 13 amino acids. The ends were cut back, 7 bases at V and 2 bases at J, with 14 bases in the middle. CDR3 amino acids: CSGVAQFNTEAFF. The CDR3 nucleotides are TGCAGCGGGGTCGCACAGTTTAACACTGAAGCTTTCTTT.

This clonotype appeared a few times. V usage is TRBV4-2 and J usage is TRBJ1-2; tentative D call: TRBD1 (5 bases). CDR1 and CDR2 (germline): LGHNA, YNFKEQ. The CDR3 is 14 residues long. V gave up 4 bases and J gave up 0 bases, with 9 bases separating them. CDR3 region: CASSPRGANYGYTF. CDR3 DNA: TGTGCCAGCAGCCCACGGGGGGCTAACTATGGCTACACCTTC.

This clonotype is a singleton in its sample. The CDR3 loop is CASSLDMGRLSGQFF. The CDR3 DNA follows: TGCGCCAGCAGCTTGGACATGGGACGCTTGAGTGGGCAGTTCTTC. The chain is built from TRBV5-1 and TRBJ2-1; D assignment may be TRBD1 or TRBD2 (5 bases each). The CDR3 spans 15 residues. V lost 0 bases, J lost 12 bases, and 19 bases lay in between. CDR1 SGHRS and CDR2 YFSETQ come from the germline V gene. The variable domain in full, completed from reference TRBV5-1 and TRBJ2-1, reads KAGVTQTPRYLIKTRGQQVTLSCSPISGHRSVSWYQQTPGQGLQFLFEYFSETQRNKGNFPGRFSGRQFSNSRSEMNVSTLELGDSALYLCASSLDMGRLSGQFFGPGTRLTVL.

This clonotype occurred many times. This chain links TRBV12-3 or TRBV12-4 with TRBJ2-1; 7 bases are a match to TRBD2. The CDR3 spans 16 residues. V shed 5 bases and J 0 bases; nucleotides not matched to a gene: 7. The CDR3 protein is CASSSGTTSSYNEQFF. As DNA, the CDR3 is TGTGCCAGCAGTAGTGGGACTACAAGCTCCTACAATGAGCAGTTCTTC.

This clonotype has a count of ten or more. The chain employs TRBV12-3 or TRBV12-4 and TRBJ2-7; 8 positions agree with TRBD1. The CDR3 is 14 amino acids. The J segment lost 2 bases and the V segment lost 5 bases, leaving 5 bases of the junction unmatched. The CDR3 region has the DNA TGTGCCAGCAGTATGGACAGGGAAACCTACGAGCAGTACTTC. Its translation is CASSMDRETYEQYF.

The chain uses TRBV4-3 and TRBJ2-3; 7 nucleotides match TRBD1. Germline-derived CDR1 and CDR2 are LGHNA and YSLEER. The length of the CDR3 is 15 residues. The V and J ends lost 5 bases and 2 bases, in that order; junction bases with no gene match: 7. This chain's CDR3 is CASSESGTDTDTQYF. In DNA, the CDR3 is TGCGCCAGCAGCGAATCCGGGACAGACACAGATACGCAGTATTTT.

This clonotype was seen a handful of times. The chain couples TRBV30 to TRBJ2-5, with 10 bases fitting TRBD2. CDR1 is GTSNPN, CDR2 SVGIG, per germline (reference sequence). V shed 0 bases and J 2 bases; nucleotides not matched to a gene: 3. This CDR3 contains 15 residues. CDR3 nucleotide sequence: TGTGCCTGGAGTGTGGGACTAGCGTCACAAGAGACCCAGTACTTC. Protein: CAWSVGLASQETQYF.

There are many counts of this clonotype. The chain is built from TRBV20-1 and TRBJ1-5; D is undetermined. This CDR3 spans 14 amino acids. V lost 3 bases to trimming and J lost 3 bases, with 12 bases between them. Germline lookup yields CDR1 DFQATT and CDR2 SNEGSKA (reference sequence). The CDR3 nucleotides read TGCAGTGCTAGGAGCGTGGCCGCCAATCAGCCCCAGCATTTT. Protein: CSARSVAANQPQHF.

This clonotype has at least ten counts. V is TRBV18 and J is TRBJ2-1; D remains ambiguous. The CDR3 contains 16 residues. Trimming stripped 4 bases from V and 6 bases from J, with 19 bases between. From germline, CDR1 is KGHSH and CDR2 LQKENI. CDR3 sequence (DNA): TGTGCCAGCTCACTAGAGGTCCACCTTACCTCCAATGAGCAGTTCTTC. This translates into CASSLEVHLTSNEQFF. Complete variable domain (other parts from reference TRBV18 and TRBJ2-1): NAGVMQNPRHLVRRRGQEARLRCSPMKGHSHVYWYRQLPEEGLKFMVYLQKENIIDESGMPKERFSAEFPKEGPSILRIQQVVRGDSAAYFCASSLEVHLTSNEQFFGPGTRLTVL.

The chain carries TRBV28 and TRBJ1-1, with unresolved D. V lost 6 bases and J 2 bases, leaving 16 bases between the germline ends. The CDR3 contains 15 residues. Germline assignment: CDR1 MDHEN and CDR2 SYDVKM. The CDR3 sequence is CASSPWTVGNTEAFF. The CDR3 DNA sequence: TGTGCCAGCAGCCCCTGGACGGTTGGAAACACTGAAGCTTTCTTT.

This clonotype was seen more than once but under ten times. The rearrangement uses TRBV5-1 and TRBJ2-1; maybe TRBD1 (6 bases). CDR3 length: 12 residues. Germline CDR1 SGHRS, CDR2 YFSETQ. V shed 1 base and J shed 10 bases, with 9 bases lying between them. The CDR3, as DNA: TGCGCCAGCAGCTTGACAGGGCAGGAGCAGTTCTTC. It specifies CASSLTGQEQFF.

V gene TRBV7-2 combines with J gene TRBJ1-1, with D possibly matching TRBD1 (6 bases). The CDR3 spans 14 residues. V was pared by 8 bases and J by 1 base, with 14 bases between. Germline V gives CDR1 SGHTA, CDR2 FQGNSA. CDR3 nucleotide sequence: TGTGCCAGCCGGGACACAAATTCGAACACTGAAGCTTTCTTT. It encodes CASRDTNSNTEAFF.

Only a few counts were recorded for this clonotype. The chain employs TRBV20-1 and TRBJ1-5; D might be TRBD1 (5 bases). With 0 bases removed from V and 0 bases from J, the gap between germline ends came to 12 bases. The germline V gene has CDR1 DFQATT and CDR2 SNEGSKA (reference sequence). There are 16 residues in the CDR3. CDR3 sequence (DNA): TGCAGTGCTAGAGATTCCGGGGCCTATAGCAATCAGCCCCAGCATTTT. It specifies CSARDSGAYSNQPQHF.

This clonotype was seen only a few times. The chain combines TRBV6-6 with TRBJ1-5; a weak D match, TRBD1 (6 bases). The CDR3 extends over 13 amino acids. V lost 10 bases, J lost 2 bases, and 12 bases lay in between. In germline, CDR1 is MNHNY, CDR2 SVGAGI (reference sequence). The CDR3 protein is CATHRDGNQPQHF. The CDR3 DNA reads TGTGCCACCCACAGGGACGGCAATCAGCCCCAGCATTTT.

This clonotype was counted a few times. The chain is built from TRBV25-1 and TRBJ2-2, with 9 bases identical to TRBD2. Germline CDR1 is MGHDK and CDR2 is SYGVNS. The CDR3 is 15 amino acids. The J segment lost 8 bases and the V segment lost 6 bases, leaving 10 bases of the junction unmatched. For the CDR3, the DNA is TGTGCCAGCAGGCCAGCGGGGGGCGCGGTAGGGGAGCTGTTTTTT. This gives the protein CASRPAGGAVGELFF.

The sample holds a few counts of this clonotype. The rearrangement uses TRBV5-5 and TRBJ1-6; D is unclear. The V end lost 2 bases, the J end lost 9 bases, and 18 bases lay between the germline ends. The CDR3 runs to 16 residues. Looked up from germline, CDR1 is SGHKS and CDR2 is YYEKEE (reference sequence). CDR3 region: CASSFSFGSLGSPLHF. CDR3 in DNA: TGTGCCAGCAGCTTCAGTTTCGGTTCTCTTGGTTCACCCCTCCACTTT.